The 30 T cell receptor beta chains listed next were all sequenced from one sample in a study of blood T cells in healthy people across ages. PCR was performed a second time for about 7 to 12 cycles using a sample-barcoded 5' primer and a J-beta primer mix. TCRdb re-analysed the 5' RACE reads in MiXCR, keeping a single row per CDR3 protein. This sample has some 880,000 distinct CDR3 sequences, with roughly 34% found just once. The source material was blood. The receptors come from a man younger than 35 in good health.

This chain connects TRBV5-1 to TRBJ2-2; no reliable D call. Trimming took off 1 base at V and 4 bases at J, with 14 bases between the two ends. The CDR3 loop spans 16 amino acids. CDR1 and CDR2 (germline): SGHRS, YFSETQ. Written as DNA, the CDR3 is TGCGCCAGCAGCTTGTGGGCGGTGCTCGTCACCGGGGAGCTGTTTTTT. Its translation is CASSLWAVLVTGELFF.

Concerning this clonotype itself: A much larger clone differs from this one at a single base, so this may be a read error. The chain links TRBV9 to TRBJ2-3; no definite D call. Germline CDR1 and CDR2: SGDLS and YYNGEE. There are 14 residues in the CDR3. DNA of the CDR3: TGTGCCGGCAGCGTAGGGCCCCTCACAGATACGCAGTATTTT. This gives the protein CAGSVGPLTDTQYF.

CDR3 nucleotide sequence: TGTGCCAGCAGCGTAGAGGAGGGAGGGAATGGCTACACCTTC. Translated: CASSVEEGGNGYTF. The J gene is TRBJ1-2, the V gene TRBV9; D call uncertain. Germline V gives CDR1 SGDLS, CDR2 YYNGEE. Between the trimmed V and J ends, which lost 0 bases and 6 bases, there was a span of 12 bases. CDR3 length equals 14 residues.

V and J are TRBV12-3 or TRBV12-4 and TRBJ1-2; 7 bases match TRBD1. J was trimmed by 4 bases and V by 6 bases; bases with no gene match: 8. CDR3 length equals 14 residues. The CDR3 loop is CASRPGQWGYGYTF. The CDR3 coding sequence is TGTGCCAGCAGACCGGGACAGTGGGGCTATGGCTACACCTTC.

The V and J genes are TRBV10-3 and TRBJ2-3; TRBD2 agrees at 10 bases. In germline, CDR1 is ENHRY, CDR2 SYGVKD. The CDR3 is made up of 16 amino acids. V lost 10 bases to trimming and J lost 0 bases; unmatched junction nucleotides: 10. The CDR3, as DNA: TGTGCCACCCGAGCTAGCGGGGGACTTAGCACAGATACGCAGTATTTT. The encoded protein is CATRASGGLSTDTQYF.

The chain uses TRBV5-1 and TRBJ1-2; TRBD1 is a possible D gene (5 bases). The length of the CDR3 is 15 residues. V lost 3 bases and J 4 bases, leaving 16 bases between the germline ends. CDR1 and CDR2 from the germline V gene are SGHRS and YFSETQ. CDR3 sequence reads: CASSWGSSGGYGYTF. The CDR3 DNA reads TGCGCCAGCAGCTGGGGGTCGTCGGGGGGCTATGGCTACACCTTC.

The J gene is TRBJ1-5, the V gene TRBV16; a possible D gene is TRBD1 (5 bases). The length of the CDR3 is 15 residues. Deletions cut 4 bases from V and 0 bases from J, with 10 bases between. Germline V gives CDR1 KGHSY, CDR2 FQNENV. CDR3 region: CASSPDSNSNQPQHF. DNA of the CDR3: TGTGCCAGCAGCCCAGACAGTAATAGCAATCAGCCCCAGCATTTT.

V and J are TRBV29-1 and TRBJ1-2, with 10 bases aligning to TRBD1. The length of the CDR3 is 14 residues. The V segment lost 6 bases and the J segment 4 bases; nucleotides outside the gene matches: 8. CDR1 SQVTM and CDR2 ANQGSEA come from the germline V gene. CDR3 sequence reads: CSVGLDRGAYGYTF. CDR3 in DNA: TGCAGCGTCGGCTTGGACAGGGGGGCCTATGGCTACACCTTC. Drawing the rest from reference TRBV29-1 and TRBJ1-2, the complete variable domain is SAVISQKPSRDICQRGTSLTIQCQVDSQVTMMFWYRQQPGQSLTLIATANQGSEATYESGFVIDKFPISRPNLTFSTLTVSNMSPEDSSIYLCSVGLDRGAYGYTFGSGTRLTVV.

Of note for this clonotype: Being one base from a much bigger clone, this may be a read error. This sequence joins TRBV29-1 and TRBJ2-1, with TRBD2 matching over 7 bases. CDR1 and CDR2 from the germline V gene are SQVTM and ANQGSEA. The CDR3 has 11 residues. Trimming removed 6 bases from V and 10 bases from J; junction bases left unmatched: 6. Here the CDR3 reads CSVPTGREQFF. CDR3 DNA: TGCAGCGTCCCGACCGGGAGGGAGCAGTTCTTC.

This clonotype occurred many times. The genes are TRBV27 and TRBJ2-7; a weak D match, TRBD2 (5 bases). The length of the CDR3 is 13 residues. Germline V CDR1 and CDR2: MNHEY, SMNVEV (reference sequence). Trimming removed 8 bases at V and 2 bases at J, with 13 bases between. The CDR3 region has the DNA TGTGCCAGCGGAATAGACGGGGCCTACGAGCAGTACTTC. Protein sequence: CASGIDGAYEQYF.

Many counts were recorded for this clonotype. The genes are TRBV4-3 and TRBJ2-5; no clear D. Between the trimmed V and J ends, which lost 1 base and 4 bases, there was a span of 13 bases. Germline-derived CDR1 and CDR2 are LGHNA and YSLEER. The CDR3 is 15 amino acids. The CDR3 bases are TGCGCCAGCAGCCAAGTTTACTACCGCCCAGAGACCCAGTACTTC. The encoded protein is CASSQVYYRPETQYF.

This clonotype was counted many times. The CDR3 is CAIRASGGAYEQYF. The CDR3, as DNA: TGTGCCATCAGGGCTAGCGGGGGGGCCTACGAGCAGTACTTC. J is TRBJ2-7 and V is TRBV10-3, with 12 bases that match TRBD2. CDR1 ENHRY and CDR2 SYGVKD come from the germline V gene. The trim removed 6 bases at V and 2 bases at J, leaving 2 bases unmatched. There are 14 residues in the CDR3.

This clonotype was found a few times. The V and J genes are TRBV29-1 and TRBJ2-3; D gene uncertain. The CDR3 is 13 residues long. The V end lost 5 bases, the J end lost 3 bases, and 12 bases lay between the germline ends. CDR1 and CDR2 from the germline V gene are SQVTM and ANQGSEA. The CDR3: CSVSPSQTDTQYF. The DNA for the CDR3 is TGCAGCGTTTCCCCCTCCCAGACAGATACGCAGTATTTT.

This clonotype was seen at least ten times. The genes are TRBV20-1 and TRBJ2-3, with D hard to call. V was cut by 3 bases and J by 10 bases, with 14 bases left in between. The germline V gene encodes CDR1 DFQATT and CDR2 SNEGSKA (reference sequence). CDR3 length: 12 residues. This CDR3 reads CSARRRIDAQYF. CDR3 DNA: TGCAGTGCTAGGAGGCGTATCGACGCGCAGTATTTT.

This clonotype was seen a few times. The V gene is TRBV7-2, the J gene TRBJ2-7; D unclear. V dropped 2 bases and J dropped 6 bases, with 11 bases sitting between them. This CDR3 is 13 amino acids long. The germline gives CDR1 SGHTA, CDR2 FQGNSA. Here the CDR3 reads CASSLPSRAEQYF. CDR3 sequence (DNA): TGTGCCAGCAGCTTACCATCCCGTGCCGAGCAGTACTTC.

This clonotype occurred many times. This chain joins TRBV9 and TRBJ2-7; D may be TRBD2 (5 bases). V lost 4 bases and J 6 bases, leaving 11 bases between the germline ends. Germline loops: CDR1 SGDLS, CDR2 YYNGEE. The CDR3 runs 12 residues. CDR3 nucleotides: TGTGCCAGCAGCCCGAGGGCCGGCGAGCAGTACTTC. It encodes CASSPRAGEQYF.

V usage is TRBV10-3 and J usage is TRBJ2-2; possibly TRBD2 for D (5 bases). Germline CDR1 is ENHRY and CDR2 is SYGVKD. The CDR3 runs to 13 residues. The germline V and J ends were trimmed by 2 bases and 6 bases, with 7 bases remaining between them. CDR3 loop: CAISEAGPGELFF. The CDR3 DNA follows: TGTGCCATCAGTGAGGCGGGTCCCGGGGAGCTGTTTTTT.

The V and J genes are TRBV4-3 and TRBJ1-2; TRBD1 might be the D (6 bases). CDR1 is LGHNA and CDR2 is YSLEER in the germline V gene. The CDR3 extends over 14 amino acids. V was pared by 0 bases and J by 7 bases, with 12 bases between. CDR3 bases: TGCGCCAGCAGCCAAGATCTCTGGGGGGCTGGCTACACCTTC. It translates to CASSQDLWGAGYTF.

The gene calls are TRBV20-1 and TRBJ2-7, with D possibly being TRBD1 (6 bases). The germline CDR1 and CDR2 sequences are DFQATT and SNEGSKA (reference sequence). The V gene lost 0 bases and the J gene lost 2 bases, with 14 bases spanning the gap. This CDR3 has 15 residues. Written as DNA, the CDR3 is TGCAGTGCTAGAGATAGGAACAGGGAGACCTACGAGCAGTACTTC. This codes for CSARDRNRETYEQYF.

This clonotype was counted ten times or more. This chain connects TRBV29-1 to TRBJ2-1, with a tentative D call TRBD1 (6 bases). Trimming removed 7 bases at V and 5 bases at J, with 9 bases between. The CDR3 is 11 amino acids. Germline V gives CDR1 SQVTM, CDR2 ANQGSEA. The CDR3 here is CSGGRDNEQFF. CDR3 DNA sequence: TGCAGCGGGGGGCGTGACAATGAGCAGTTCTTC.

This clonotype was counted ten times or more. V usage is TRBV29-1 and J usage is TRBJ2-1; no reliable D call. Germline V CDR1 and CDR2: SQVTM, ANQGSEA. The CDR3 is 13 amino acids. V dropped 5 bases and J dropped 0 bases, with 8 bases sitting between them. Here the CDR3 DNA reads TGCAGCGTTTTAGGGTTCTCCTACAATGAGCAGTTCTTC. Protein: CSVLGFSYNEQFF.

The chain carries TRBV12-5 and TRBJ2-2; D possibly corresponds to TRBD1 (6 bases). CDR1 and CDR2 from the germline V gene are LGHNT and FRNRAP. Trimming left V 10 bases short and J 0 bases short, with 15 bases between. The length of the CDR3 is 15 residues. CDR3 sequence (DNA): TGTGCTACCGGTAGGACAGACGCGAACACCGGGGAGCTGTTTTTT. As protein: CATGRTDANTGELFF.

This clonotype was seen more than once but under ten times. The chain carries TRBV9 and TRBJ1-2, with 9 bases identical to TRBD1. With 2 bases clipped from V and 8 bases from J, the junction kept 7 bases outside the gene matches. The CDR3 consists of 14 residues. CDR1 is SGDLS, CDR2 YYNGEE, per germline. CDR3: CASSVGQGSGGYTF. DNA for the CDR3: TGTGCCAGCAGCGTCGGACAGGGGAGTGGCGGCTACACCTTC.

V and J are TRBV7-6 and TRBJ2-1; 12 bases are shared with TRBD1. TRBJ2-7 explains the end of the DNA better; the J call may be wrong. CDR1 SGHVS and CDR2 FNYEAQ come from the germline V gene. This CDR3 spans 17 amino acids. CDR3 region: CASSLARGTGGYNEQYF. The CDR3 DNA follows: TGTGCCAGCAGCTTAGCGCGGGGGACAGGGGGCTACAATGAGCAGTACTTC.

This clonotype was detected a few times. The chain uses TRBV14 and TRBJ2-3; D unclear. This CDR3 spans 13 amino acids. The V gene lost 4 bases and the J gene lost 4 bases, with 9 bases spanning the gap. Germline V gene sequence: CDR1 SGHDN, CDR2 FVKESK. The DNA for the CDR3 is TGTGCCAGCAGCCGCCGATCGGCAGATACGCAGTATTTT. Translating gives CASSRRSADTQYF. The whole variable domain, filled in from reference TRBV14 and TRBJ2-3, reads EAGVTQFPSHSVIEKGQTVTLRCDPISGHDNLYWYRRVMGKEIKFLLHFVKESKQDESGMPNNRFLAERTGGTYSTLKVQPAELEDSGVYFCASSRRSADTQYFGPGTRLTVL.

The chain couples TRBV4-3 to TRBJ1-2; D might be TRBD1 (5 bases). This CDR3 is 16 amino acids long. Germline V gives CDR1 LGHNA, CDR2 YSLEER. V was pared by 4 bases and J by 0 bases, with 15 bases between. The CDR3 DNA is TGCGCCAGCAGCCGACAGAGCGTTGATTCTAACTATGGCTACACCTTC. This encodes CASSRQSVDSNYGYTF.

The rearrangement joins TRBV9 to TRBJ2-7, with D perhaps matching TRBD2 (5 bases). The CDR3 consists of 14 residues. Germline V gene sequence: CDR1 SGDLS, CDR2 YYNGEE. Trimming removed 2 bases at V and 2 bases at J, with 11 bases between. The CDR3 loop is CASSVSPSTYEQYF. Here the CDR3 DNA reads TGTGCCAGCAGCGTTTCCCCTAGCACCTACGAGCAGTACTTC.

There are a few counts of this clonotype. J is TRBJ1-4 and V is TRBV27; D not certain. CDR1 MNHEY and CDR2 SMNVEV come from the germline V gene (reference sequence). This CDR3 is 16 amino acids long. V was clipped by 5 bases and J by 3 bases, with 16 bases between them. The CDR3 coding sequence is TGTGCCAGCAGTCCTTCTGGGCGGGCGGCTAATGAAAAACTGTTTTTT. Protein: CASSPSGRAANEKLFF.

The chain is built from TRBV4-1 and TRBJ1-5; D is possibly TRBD1 (5 bases). V lost 2 bases to trimming and J lost 7 bases, with 15 bases between them. CDR1 is MGHRA and CDR2 is YSYEKL in the germline V gene. The CDR3 has 15 amino acids. CDR3 nucleotide sequence: TGCGCCAGCAGCCAATCCAGGGAAATAAAGCAGCCCCAGCATTTT. Its translation is CASSQSREIKQPQHF.

This clonotype came up many times. The chain uses TRBV10-3 and TRBJ2-5, with D possibly TRBD2 on 6 matching bases. V lost 6 bases to trimming and J lost 5 bases, with 10 bases between them. The CDR3 is 12 amino acids. Germline CDR1 ENHRY, CDR2 SYGVKD. The CDR3 spells CAISGGQETQYF. The CDR3 DNA reads as TGTGCCATCAGCGGGGGTCAGGAGACCCAGTACTTC.